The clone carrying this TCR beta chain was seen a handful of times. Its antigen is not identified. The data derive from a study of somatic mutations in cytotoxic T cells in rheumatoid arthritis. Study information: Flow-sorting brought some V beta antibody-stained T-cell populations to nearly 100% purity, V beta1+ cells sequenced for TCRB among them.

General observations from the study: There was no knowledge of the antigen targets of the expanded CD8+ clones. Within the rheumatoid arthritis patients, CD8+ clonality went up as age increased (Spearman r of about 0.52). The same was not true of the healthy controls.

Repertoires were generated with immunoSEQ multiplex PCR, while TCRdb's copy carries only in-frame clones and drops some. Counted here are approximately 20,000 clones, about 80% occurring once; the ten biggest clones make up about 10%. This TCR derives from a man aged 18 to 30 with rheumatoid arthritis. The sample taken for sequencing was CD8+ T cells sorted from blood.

CDR3 sequence: CASSDYLSGEQYF. CDR3 nucleotide sequence: TGCGCCAGCAGTGACTACCTTAGTGGCGAGCAGTACTTC. V is TRBV4-3 and J is TRBJ2-7; perhaps TRBD2 as D (5 bases). V lost 6 bases, J lost 6 bases, and 15 bases lay in between. CDR1 and CDR2 (germline): LGHNA, YSLEER. The CDR3 contains 13 residues.